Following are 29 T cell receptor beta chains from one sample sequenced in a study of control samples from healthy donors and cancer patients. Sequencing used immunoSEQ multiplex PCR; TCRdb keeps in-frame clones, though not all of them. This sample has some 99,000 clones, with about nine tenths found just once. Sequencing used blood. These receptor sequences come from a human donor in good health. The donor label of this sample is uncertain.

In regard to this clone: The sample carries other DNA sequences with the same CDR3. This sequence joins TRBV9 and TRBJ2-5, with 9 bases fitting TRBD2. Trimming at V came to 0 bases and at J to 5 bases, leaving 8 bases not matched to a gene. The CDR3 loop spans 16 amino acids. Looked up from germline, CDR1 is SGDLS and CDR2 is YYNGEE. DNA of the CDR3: TGTGCCAGCAGCGTAGGTGCGGGAGGGGGGGAGGAGACCCAGTACTTC. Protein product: CASSVGAGGGEETQYF.

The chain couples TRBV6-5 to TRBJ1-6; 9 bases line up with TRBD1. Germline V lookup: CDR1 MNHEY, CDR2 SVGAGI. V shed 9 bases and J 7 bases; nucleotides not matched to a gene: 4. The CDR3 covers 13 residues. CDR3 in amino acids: CASRTGVNSPLHF. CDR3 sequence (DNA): TGTGCCAGTCGGACAGGGGTAAATTCACCCCTCCACTTT.

The chain's CDR3 is CASSGQAGGNTIYF. The CDR3 DNA sequence: TGTGCCAGCAGCGGACAGGCTGGTGGAAACACCATATATTTT. V and J are TRBV9 and TRBJ1-3; D is perhaps TRBD1 (6 bases). V was cut by 3 bases and J by 3 bases, with 10 bases left in between. The germline V gene has CDR1 SGDLS and CDR2 YYNGEE. The CDR3 has 14 residues.

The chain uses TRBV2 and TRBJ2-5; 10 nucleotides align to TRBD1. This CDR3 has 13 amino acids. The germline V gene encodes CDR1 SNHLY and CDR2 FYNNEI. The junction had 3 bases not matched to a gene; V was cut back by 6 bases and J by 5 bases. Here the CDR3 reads CASSWTGGETQYF. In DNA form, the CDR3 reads TGTGCCAGCAGCTGGACAGGGGGGGAGACCCAGTACTTC. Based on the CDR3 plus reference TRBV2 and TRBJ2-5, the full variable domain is EPEVTQTPSHQVTQMGQEVILRCVPISNHLYFYWYRQILGQKVEFLVSFYNNEISEKSEIFDDQFSVERPDGSNFTLKIRSTKLEDSAMYFCASSWTGGETQYFGPGTRLLVL.

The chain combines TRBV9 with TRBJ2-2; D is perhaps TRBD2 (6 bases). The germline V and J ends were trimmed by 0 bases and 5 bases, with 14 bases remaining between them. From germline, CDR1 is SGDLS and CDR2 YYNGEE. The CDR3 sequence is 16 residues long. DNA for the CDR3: TGTGCCAGCAGCGTAGCTGGTTCTCGGGGGACCGGGGAGCTGTTTTTT. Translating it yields CASSVAGSRGTGELFF.

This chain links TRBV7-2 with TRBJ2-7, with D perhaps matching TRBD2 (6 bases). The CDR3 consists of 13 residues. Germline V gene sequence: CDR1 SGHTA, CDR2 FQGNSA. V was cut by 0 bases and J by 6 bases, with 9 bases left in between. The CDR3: CASSLARGFEQYF. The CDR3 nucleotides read TGTGCCAGCAGCTTAGCGCGGGGTTTCGAGCAGTACTTC.

The CDR3 DNA reads TGTGCCAGCAGTGTACACACCGGGGAGCTGTTTTTT. As protein: CASSVHTGELFF. The genes are TRBV2 and TRBJ2-2; D is unresolved. Trimming removed 4 bases at V and 3 bases at J, with 3 bases between. Germline V lookup: CDR1 SNHLY, CDR2 FYNNEI. This CDR3 comprises 12 residues.

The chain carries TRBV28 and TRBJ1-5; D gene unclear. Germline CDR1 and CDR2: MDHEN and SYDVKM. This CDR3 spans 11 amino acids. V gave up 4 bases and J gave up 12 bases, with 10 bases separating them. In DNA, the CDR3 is TGTGCCAGCAGTTGGAAAGGAAACCAGCATTTT. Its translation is CASSWKGNQHF. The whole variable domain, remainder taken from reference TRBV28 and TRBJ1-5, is DVKVTQSSRYLVKRTGEKVFLECVQDMDHENMFWYRQDPGLGLRLIYFSYDVKMKEKGDIPEGYSVSREKKERFSLILESASTNQTSMYLCASSWKGNQHFGDGTRLSIL.

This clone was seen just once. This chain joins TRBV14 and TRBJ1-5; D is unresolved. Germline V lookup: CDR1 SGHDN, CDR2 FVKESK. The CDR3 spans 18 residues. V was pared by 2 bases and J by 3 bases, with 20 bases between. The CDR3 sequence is CASSQTRLWQAHNQPQHF. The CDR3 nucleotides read TGTGCCAGCAGCCAAACCAGATTATGGCAGGCCCACAATCAGCCCCAGCATTTT.

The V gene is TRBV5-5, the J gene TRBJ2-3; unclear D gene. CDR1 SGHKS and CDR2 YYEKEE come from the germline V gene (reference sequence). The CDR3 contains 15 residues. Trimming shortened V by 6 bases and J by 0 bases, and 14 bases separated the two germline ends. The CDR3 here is CASTLDGRSTDTQYF. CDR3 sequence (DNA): TGTGCCAGCACCCTTGACGGCCGTAGCACAGATACGCAGTATTTT.

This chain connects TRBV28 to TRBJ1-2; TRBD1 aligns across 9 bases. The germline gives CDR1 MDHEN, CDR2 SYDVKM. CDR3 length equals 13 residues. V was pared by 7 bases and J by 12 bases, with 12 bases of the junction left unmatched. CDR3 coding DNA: TGTGCCAGCACCCTAAGCAGGGGACAGGGAAACACCTTC. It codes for CASTLSRGQGNTF.

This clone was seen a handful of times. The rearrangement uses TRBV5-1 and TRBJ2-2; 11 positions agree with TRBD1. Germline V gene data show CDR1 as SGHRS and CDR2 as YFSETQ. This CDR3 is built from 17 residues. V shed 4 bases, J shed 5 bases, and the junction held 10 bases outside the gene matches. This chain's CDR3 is CASSIPGTGGLTGELFF. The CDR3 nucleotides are TGCGCCAGCAGCATACCCGGGACAGGGGGTTTGACCGGGGAGCTGTTTTTT. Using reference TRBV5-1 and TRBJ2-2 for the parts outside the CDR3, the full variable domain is KAGVTQTPRYLIKTRGQQVTLSCSPISGHRSVSWYQQTPGQGLQFLFEYFSETQRNKGNFPGRFSGRQFSNSRSEMNVSTLELGDSALYLCASSIPGTGGLTGELFFGEGSRLTVL.

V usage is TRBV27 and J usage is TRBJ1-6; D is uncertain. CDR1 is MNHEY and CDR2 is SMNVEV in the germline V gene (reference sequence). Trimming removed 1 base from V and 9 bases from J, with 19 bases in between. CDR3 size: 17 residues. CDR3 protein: CASSLLVGRVSGSPLHF. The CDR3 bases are TGTGCCAGCAGTTTATTAGTTGGGCGGGTCAGCGGTTCACCCCTCCACTTT.

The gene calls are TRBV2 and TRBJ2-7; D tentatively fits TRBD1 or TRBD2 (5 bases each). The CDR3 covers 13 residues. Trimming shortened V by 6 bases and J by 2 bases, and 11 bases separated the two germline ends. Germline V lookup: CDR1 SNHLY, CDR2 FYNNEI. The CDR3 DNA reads TGTGCCAGCAGGGCCGGGGCTACCTACGAGCAGTACTTC. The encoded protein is CASRAGATYEQYF.

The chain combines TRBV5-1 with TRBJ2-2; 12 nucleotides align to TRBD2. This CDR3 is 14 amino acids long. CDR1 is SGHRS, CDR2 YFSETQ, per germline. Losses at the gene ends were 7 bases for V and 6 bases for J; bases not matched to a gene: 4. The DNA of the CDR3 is TGCGCCAGCCGACTAGCGGGGGACCCCGGGGAGCTGTTTTTT. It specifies CASRLAGDPGELFF.

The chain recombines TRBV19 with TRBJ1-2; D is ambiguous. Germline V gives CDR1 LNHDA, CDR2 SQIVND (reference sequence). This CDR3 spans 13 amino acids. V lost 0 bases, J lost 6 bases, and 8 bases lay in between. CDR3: CASSIDFGHGYTF. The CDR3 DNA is TGTGCCAGTAGTATAGATTTCGGGCATGGCTACACCTTC.

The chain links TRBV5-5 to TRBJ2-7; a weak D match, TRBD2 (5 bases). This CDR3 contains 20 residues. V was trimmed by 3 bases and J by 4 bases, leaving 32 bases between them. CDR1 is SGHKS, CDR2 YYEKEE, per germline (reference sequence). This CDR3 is CASSSKLMMGRRGLVYEQYV. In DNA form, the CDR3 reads TGTGCCAGCAGCTCCAAATTAATGATGGGCCGCCGGGGTCTGGTATACGAGCAGTACGTC.

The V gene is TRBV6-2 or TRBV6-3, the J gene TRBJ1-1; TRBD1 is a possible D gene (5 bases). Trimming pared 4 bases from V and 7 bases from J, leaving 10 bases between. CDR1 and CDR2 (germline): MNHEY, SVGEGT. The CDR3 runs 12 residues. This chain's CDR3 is CASSFGGGEAFF. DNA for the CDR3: TGTGCCAGCAGTTTCGGGGGGGGTGAAGCTTTCTTT.

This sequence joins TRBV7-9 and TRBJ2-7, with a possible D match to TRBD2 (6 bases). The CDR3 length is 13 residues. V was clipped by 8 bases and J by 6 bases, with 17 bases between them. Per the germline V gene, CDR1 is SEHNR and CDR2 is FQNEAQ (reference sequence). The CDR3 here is CASGLRRGGEQYF. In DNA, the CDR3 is TGTGCCAGCGGACTAAGGAGGGGTGGCGAGCAGTACTTC.

CDR3 sequence reads: CASSLNRGQETQYF. CDR3 DNA: TGCGCCAGCAGCTTGAACAGAGGCCAAGAGACCCAGTACTTC. The gene calls are TRBV5-1 and TRBJ2-5; D gene unclear. Germline V gives CDR1 SGHRS, CDR2 YFSETQ. This CDR3 is built from 14 residues. Trimming removed 1 base from V and 1 base from J, with 8 bases in between.

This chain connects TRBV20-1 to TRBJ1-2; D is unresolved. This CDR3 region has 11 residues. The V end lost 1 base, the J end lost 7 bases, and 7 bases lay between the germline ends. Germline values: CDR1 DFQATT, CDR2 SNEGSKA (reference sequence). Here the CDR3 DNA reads TGCAGTGCTAGAGTGGAGAGTGGCTACACCTTC. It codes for CSARVESGYTF.

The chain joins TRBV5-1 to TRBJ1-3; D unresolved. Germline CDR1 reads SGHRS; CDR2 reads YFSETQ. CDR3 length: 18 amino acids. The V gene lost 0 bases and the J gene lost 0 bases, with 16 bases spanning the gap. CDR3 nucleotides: TGCGCCAGCAGCTTGGCCGGGATAGGAGCCTTCTCTGGAAACACCATATATTTT. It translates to CASSLAGIGAFSGNTIYF. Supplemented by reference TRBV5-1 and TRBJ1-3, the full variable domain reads KAGVTQTPRYLIKTRGQQVTLSCSPISGHRSVSWYQQTPGQGLQFLFEYFSETQRNKGNFPGRFSGRQFSNSRSEMNVSTLELGDSALYLCASSLAGIGAFSGNTIYFGEGSWLTVV.

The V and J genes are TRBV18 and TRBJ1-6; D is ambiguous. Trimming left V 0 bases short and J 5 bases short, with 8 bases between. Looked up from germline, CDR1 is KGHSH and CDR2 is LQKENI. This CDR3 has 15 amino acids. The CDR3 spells CASSPPGGNNSPLHF. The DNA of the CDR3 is TGTGCCAGCTCACCACCAGGAGGGAATAATTCACCCCTCCACTTT.

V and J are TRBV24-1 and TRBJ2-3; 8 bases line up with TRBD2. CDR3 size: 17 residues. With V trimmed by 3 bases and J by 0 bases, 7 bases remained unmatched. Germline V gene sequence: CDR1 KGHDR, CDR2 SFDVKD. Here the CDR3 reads CATSDAPSGLSTDTQYF. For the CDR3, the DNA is TGTGCCACCAGTGATGCCCCTAGCGGGCTTAGCACAGATACGCAGTATTTT.

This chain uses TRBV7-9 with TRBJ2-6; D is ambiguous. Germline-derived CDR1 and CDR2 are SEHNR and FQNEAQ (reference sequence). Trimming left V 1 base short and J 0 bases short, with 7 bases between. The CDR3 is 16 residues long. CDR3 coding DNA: TGTGCCAGCAGCTTAGGTCTAGACTCTGGGGCCAACGTCCTGACTTTC. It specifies CASSLGLDSGANVLTF.

The CDR3 DNA sequence: TGTGCCAGCAGGCCACGCATTAAGACAGATAACTATGGCTACACCTTC. Translated: CASRPRIKTDNYGYTF. The genes are TRBV14 and TRBJ1-2; D perhaps matches TRBD1 (5 bases). The CDR3 is made up of 16 amino acids. CDR1 SGHDN and CDR2 FVKESK come from the germline V gene. V shed 6 bases and J shed 1 base, with 18 bases lying between them.

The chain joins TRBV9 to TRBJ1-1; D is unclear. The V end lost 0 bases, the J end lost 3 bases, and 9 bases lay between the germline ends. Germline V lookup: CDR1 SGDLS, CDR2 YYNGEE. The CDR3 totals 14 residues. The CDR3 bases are TGTGCCAGCAGCGTAGGTGGTGGGGACACTGAAGCTTTCTTT. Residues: CASSVGGGDTEAFF.

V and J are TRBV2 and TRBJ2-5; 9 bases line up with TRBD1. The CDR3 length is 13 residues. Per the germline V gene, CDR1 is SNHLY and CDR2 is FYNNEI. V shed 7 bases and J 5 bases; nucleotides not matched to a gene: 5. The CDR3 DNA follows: TGTGCCAGCAAAACAGGGGGCGCTGAGACCCAGTACTTC. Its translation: CASKTGGAETQYF.

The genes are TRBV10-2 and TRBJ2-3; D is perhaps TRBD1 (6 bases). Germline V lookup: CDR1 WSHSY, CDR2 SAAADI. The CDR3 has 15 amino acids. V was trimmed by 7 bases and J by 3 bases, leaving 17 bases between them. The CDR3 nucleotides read TGCGCCAGCAAGGCCTCGGGACACTTGACAGATACGCAGTATTTT. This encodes CASKASGHLTDTQYF.